Below are 5 T cell receptor beta chains sequenced from a single sample in a study of regulatory T cells in long-lasting Graves disease. Libraries of TCR beta came from iRepertoire HTBI primers plus Arm-PCR of CDR3 regions. TCRdb used MiXCR to reprocess the multiplex PCR reads, holding one entry per CDR3 protein. Of about 530,000 distinct CDR3 sequences listed, about 16% are singletons. As to time point: newly diagnosed GD, antithyroid drugs for less than 3 months. Scientists built the TCR library using RNA that was extracted from PBMCs. A further study also used this sample, focusing on T cells in Graves' hyperthyroidism and ophthalmopathy.

Sample: peripheral blood mononuclear cells (PBMCs), taken at new diagnosis, from a patient treated with antithyroid drugs. The origin of the receptors is a woman aged 40 to 65 with Graves disease.

This clonotype was recorded at least ten times. The rearrangement joins TRBV27 to TRBJ1-2, with TRBD1 matching 7 bases. V trimming: 0 bases; J trimming: 6 bases; junction bases outside the gene matches: 4. The CDR3 covers 14 residues. Germline values: CDR1 MNHEY, CDR2 SMNVEV (reference sequence). CDR3 in DNA: TGTGCCAGCAGTTTATCTAGGGGGCAGGATGGCTACACCTTC. Its protein is CASSLSRGQDGYTF.

The chain joins TRBV5-1 to TRBJ2-7; TRBD1 matches at 9 bases. The CDR3 is 15 amino acids. From germline, CDR1 is SGHRS and CDR2 YFSETQ. V lost 3 bases and J lost 6; bases outside the gene matches: 10. The CDR3 protein is CASSSPTGGPSEQYF. The DNA of the CDR3 is TGCGCCAGCAGCTCCCCAACAGGGGGCCCAAGCGAGCAGTACTTC.

This clonotype was seen repeatedly, ten times or more. J is TRBJ1-1 and V is TRBV6-9; a weak D match, TRBD1 (5 bases). V was clipped by 3 bases and J by 1 base, with 9 bases between them. In germline, CDR1 is MNHGY, CDR2 SVAAGI. The CDR3 sequence is 14 residues long. CDR3 sequence (DNA): TGTGCCAGCAGTTACTCACAGGCGAACACTGAAGCTTTCTTT. It specifies CASSYSQANTEAFF.

This chain joins TRBV12-3 or TRBV12-4 and TRBJ2-2; D perhaps matches TRBD2 (5 bases). Trimming removed 2 bases from V and 0 bases from J, with 7 bases in between. This CDR3 has 15 amino acids. The CDR3, as DNA: TGTGCCAGCAGTTTAATGCGGGCGAACACCGGGGAGCTGTTTTTT. It encodes CASSLMRANTGELFF.

In its sample, this clonotype was seen a few times. The rearrangement links TRBV7-2 to TRBJ2-1, with D perhaps TRBD1 (5 bases). V was pared by 5 bases and J by 6 bases, with 14 bases between. CDR1 is SGHTA, CDR2 FQGNSA, per germline. The CDR3 consists of 14 residues. CDR3 protein: CASSLPGAPNEQFF. The DNA of the CDR3 is TGTGCCAGCAGCCTTCCTGGGGCCCCCAATGAGCAGTTCTTC. Full variable domain (remainder filled in from reference TRBV7-2 and TRBJ2-1): GAGVSQSPSNKVTEKGKDVELRCDPISGHTALYWYRQSLGQGLEFLIYFQGNSAPDKSGLPSDRFSAERTGGSVSTLTIQRTQQEDSAVYLCASSLPGAPNEQFFGPGTRLTVL.